This entry concerns a single T cell receptor beta chain. Its matching antigen is unknown. This sample was taken from a study of vaccination and CD4 T cells after COVID-19. Study-wide context: Post-COVID sampling occurred a median approximately 93 days after diagnosis (range 35 to 161).

The Oncomine TCR Beta short-read assay generated sequence data from the DNA of cultured CD4+ T cells. Genomic DNA was isolated from CD4+ T cells that had been cultured. TCRdb reprocessed the PCR reads with MiXCR, giving one entry per CDR3 protein. The sample records some 20,000 distinct CDR3 sequences, less than 60% being singletons. Described treatment: roughly ten-day PBMC culture with coronavirus spike peptide pools or control peptides (ViraFEST assay). V was clipped by 5 bases and J by 7 bases, with 21 bases between them. Per germline, CDR1 LNHDA and CDR2 SQIVND (reference sequence). The CDR3 has 16 amino acids.

The genes are TRBV19 and TRBJ2-1; perhaps TRBD2 as D (7 bases). The source of this sequence is a human donor who had recovered from COVID-19. The sample consisted of CD4+ T cells from blood, cultured in vitro, taken after SARS-CoV-2 vaccination. CDR3 in amino acids: CASSDPGGPLGNEQFF. The CDR3 DNA reads TGTGCCAGTAGTGATCCCGGGGGGCCCCTTGGGAATGAGCAGTTCTTC.